This entry features one T cell receptor beta chain sequence. This record comes from a study of blood T cell repertoires in COVID-19. About the research overall: Whether acute or convalescent, the COVID-19 samples came from the United States, Italy and Spain.

Sequencing used immunoSEQ multiplex PCR; TCRdb keeps in-frame clones, though not all of them. The top ten clones hold roughly 9.7% of a sample with roughly 59,000 clones, around 85% of them seen once. The sequenced sample consisted of peripheral blood. This receptor was taken from a human donor in a cohort sampled during active COVID-19.

The CDR3 DNA follows: TGTGCCAGCAGCCCAGGGACTCCCAACACTGAAGCTTTCTTT. Its protein is CASSPGTPNTEAFF. The chain carries TRBV11-3 and TRBJ1-1, with D possibly matching TRBD1 (5 bases). The CDR3 covers 14 residues. V was shortened by 5 bases and J by 2 bases, with 12 bases between the two germline ends. CDR1 is SGHNT and CDR2 is YENEEA in the germline V gene. The whole variable domain, remainder taken from reference TRBV11-3 and TRBJ1-1, is EAGVVQSPRYKIIEKKQPVAFWCNPISGHNTLYWYLQNLGQGPELLIRYENEEAVDDSQLPKDRFSAERLKGVDSTLKIQPAELGDSAVYLCASSPGTPNTEAFFGQGTRLTVV.